This TCR beta chain is from a study of OX40 agonist ivuxolimab in advanced cancers. Across the study: With a range of about 23 to 85, age averaged about 59 years, and about 82% were male.

The table came from immunoSEQ multiplex PCR; TCRdb's copy has only in-frame clones and leaves some out. The sample includes about 40,000 clones, more than 75% of them seen just once. This clone was found once. Looked up from germline, CDR1 is LNHDA and CDR2 is SQIVND (reference sequence). Trimming stripped 3 bases from V and 7 bases from J, with 18 bases between. CDR3 length: 16 residues. The clonotype was recovered from an adult with an advanced solid tumor such as melanoma, head and neck, liver or kidney cancer. The chain recombines TRBV19 with TRBJ2-2; D unresolved. The sequences come from CD4+ or CD8+ T cells sorted from blood, collected in a trial of the OX40 agonist ivuxolimab. For the CDR3, the DNA is TGTGCCAGTAGTATGTGGCTATCGCCTATGGGCGGGGAGCTGTTTTTT. Amino acid sequence: CASSMWLSPMGGELFF.